The 21 T cell receptor beta chains given below trace back to one sample, sequenced in a study of cytomegalovirus exposure and HLA in healthy donors. The PCR had 60 Vbeta and 13 Jbeta primers. Sequencing used immunoSEQ multiplex PCR; TCRdb keeps in-frame clones, though not all of them. The sample lists tens of thousands of clones; 50% to 75% were seen once. The sequenced sample was PBMCs. The receptors originated from a man in his thirties or forties in good health and CMV-seronegative.

V gene TRBV9 combines with J gene TRBJ1-2; D might be TRBD1 (5 bases). Between the trimmed V and J ends, which lost 4 bases and 2 bases, there was a span of 12 bases. This CDR3 is 14 amino acids long. The germline V gene encodes CDR1 SGDLS and CDR2 YYNGEE. The CDR3 spells CASSPRRVNYGYTF. CDR3 coding DNA: TGTGCCAGCAGCCCACGCAGGGTGAACTATGGCTACACCTTC.

This clone is deemed medium-sized. The same CDR3 can be traced to other DNA sequences in this sample. CDR3 sequence: CASSRSGQGGSTDTQYF. In DNA form, the CDR3 reads TGCGCCAGCAGCCGCTCAGGACAGGGAGGGAGCACAGATACGCAGTATTTT. The chain recombines TRBV4-1 with TRBJ2-3; D possibly corresponds to TRBD1 (8 bases). Germline CDR1 MGHRA, CDR2 YSYEKL. The V end lost 4 bases, the J end lost 0 bases, and 17 bases lay between the germline ends. This CDR3 has 17 residues.

The chain links TRBV27 to TRBJ2-1; weak D call: TRBD1 (5 bases). V was cut by 5 bases and J by 13 bases, with 15 bases left in between. The CDR3 is 12 residues long. The germline gives CDR1 MNHEY, CDR2 SMNVEV (reference sequence). CDR3 in amino acids: CASSARQPAQFF. CDR3 DNA sequence: TGTGCCAGCAGTGCACGACAGCCAGCACAGTTCTTC.

The rearrangement uses TRBV5-1 and TRBJ1-2; D is unresolved. The CDR3 has 15 amino acids. V shed 3 bases and J shed 0 bases, with 12 bases lying between them. Germline V lookup: CDR1 SGHRS, CDR2 YFSETQ. The CDR3 region is CASSSYLGANYGYTF. As DNA, the CDR3 is TGCGCCAGCAGCTCGTATTTAGGAGCTAACTATGGCTACACCTTC.

This clone occurred a few times. The J gene is TRBJ2-3, the V gene TRBV27, with TRBD2 as a possible D gene (5 bases). Germline-derived CDR1 and CDR2 are MNHEY and SMNVEV (reference sequence). This CDR3 spans 15 amino acids. Trimming stripped 3 bases from V and 2 bases from J, with 12 bases between. CDR3 sequence: CASSFFSLVTDTQYF. The CDR3 nucleotides are TGTGCCAGCAGTTTCTTTTCACTAGTCACAGATACGCAGTATTTT.

V is TRBV5-6 and J is TRBJ2-3; no reliable D call. Trimming removed 0 bases from V and 1 base from J, with 6 bases in between. The CDR3 sequence is 14 residues long. Germline V gives CDR1 SGHDT, CDR2 YYEEEE. This chain's CDR3 is CASSLVRGTDTQYF. The CDR3, as DNA: TGTGCCAGCAGCTTGGTTAGAGGCACAGATACGCAGTATTTT.

This chain links TRBV14 with TRBJ2-7; 8 nucleotides line up with TRBD1. Trimming cost V 2 bases and J 4 bases; bases outside gene matches: 16. There are 18 residues in the CDR3. CDR1 is SGHDN and CDR2 is FVKESK in the germline V gene. DNA for the CDR3: TGTGCCAGCAGCCAACCCTACGGGCGGGCAGGGGGCGGGTACGAGCAGTACTTC. Translation gives CASSQPYGRAGGGYEQYF.

The rearrangement links TRBV7-9 to TRBJ1-2; D is possibly TRBD1 (6 bases). The CDR3 is 13 amino acids. Germline CDR1 is SEHNR and CDR2 is FQNEAQ (reference sequence). Trimming stripped 3 bases from V and 8 bases from J, with 13 bases between. CDR3 in amino acids: CASSLRTESGYTF. The CDR3 nucleotides read TGTGCCAGCAGCTTGCGGACAGAAAGCGGCTACACCTTC.

J is TRBJ2-1 and V is TRBV4-3, with TRBD1 matching over 12 bases. V shed 1 base, J shed 6 bases, and the junction held 4 bases outside the gene matches. The germline CDR1 and CDR2 sequences are LGHNA and YSLEER. The CDR3 has 16 amino acids. The CDR3 protein is CASSQVGTGGLNEQFF. CDR3 in DNA: TGCGCCAGCAGCCAAGTGGGGACAGGGGGCCTCAATGAGCAGTTCTTC.

V gene TRBV18 combines with J gene TRBJ1-2; D unresolved. In germline, CDR1 is KGHSH, CDR2 LQKENI. V gave up 6 bases and J gave up 4 bases, with 9 bases separating them. The CDR3 extends over 12 amino acids. CDR3 nucleotide sequence: TGTGCCAGCTCCCCCGAGGGCTATGGCTACACCTTC. This encodes CASSPEGYGYTF. The full variable domain, with the rest looked up from reference TRBV18 and TRBJ1-2, is NAGVMQNPRHLVRRRGQEARLRCSPMKGHSHVYWYRQLPEEGLKFMVYLQKENIIDESGMPKERFSAEFPKEGPSILRIQQVVRGDSAAYFCASSPEGYGYTFGSGTRLTVV.

About this clone: Germline is not matched at one junction end, which may reflect a read error. The rearrangement uses TRBV7-9 and TRBJ1-5; D is undetermined. The CDR3 length is 12 residues. Germline lookup yields CDR1 SEHNR and CDR2 FQNEAQ (reference sequence). For the CDR3, the DNA is TGTTCCAGCAGCTTTCCAAATCAGCCCCAGCATTTT. It codes for CSSSFPNQPQHF.

The CDR3: CASSRQGSSTEAFF. CDR3 nucleotide sequence: TGTGCCAGCAGCCGACAGGGCTCCAGCACTGAAGCTTTCTTT. This chain connects TRBV11-2 to TRBJ1-1; 7 bases fit TRBD1. After removal of 5 bases from V and 4 bases from J, the junction contained 7 bases not matched to a gene. Germline V gene sequence: CDR1 SGHAT, CDR2 FQNNGV. The CDR3 is made up of 14 amino acids.

This clone turned up a few times. V is TRBV6-6 and J is TRBJ1-2, with 10 bases aligning to TRBD1. Trimming cost V 5 bases and J 2 bases; bases outside gene matches: 8. The CDR3 is 16 residues long. Germline CDR1 and CDR2: MNHNY and SVGAGI (reference sequence). The CDR3 region has the DNA TGTGCCAGCAGTACGCTACGGGGACAGGGGAACTATGGCTACACCTTC. It encodes CASSTLRGQGNYGYTF.

The chain recombines TRBV12-2 with TRBJ1-2. TRBV12-2 is designated a pseudogene. The CDR3 has 13 residues. Here the CDR3 reads CASRLIREVCYTF. The CDR3 DNA reads as TGTGCAAGTCGCTTAATCCGGGAGGTCTGCTACACCTTC.

V gene TRBV6-5 combines with J gene TRBJ1-3, with D perhaps matching TRBD1 (5 bases). The V gene lost 6 bases and the J gene lost 4 bases, with 13 bases spanning the gap. CDR3 length: 14 amino acids. Germline V gene sequence: CDR1 MNHEY, CDR2 SVGAGI. CDR3 bases: TGTGCCAGCAGAGCCAGGGAGGCCGGAAACACCATATATTTT. This sequence encodes CASRAREAGNTIYF.

The gene calls are TRBV2 and TRBJ1-1; D gene unclear. The CDR3 has 13 amino acids. CDR1 SNHLY and CDR2 FYNNEI come from the germline V gene. With 8 bases removed from V and 1 base from J, the gap between germline ends came to 11 bases. CDR3 coding DNA: TGTGCCAGCCCGGCCCGGGAGAACACTGAAGCTTTCTTT. Protein: CASPARENTEAFF.

V and J are TRBV7-9 and TRBJ2-5; 9 nucleotides match TRBD2. Looked up from germline, CDR1 is SEHNR and CDR2 is FQNEAQ (reference sequence). CDR3 size: 16 residues. Unmatched junction bases numbered 9, after V lost 6 bases and J lost 1 base. In DNA form, the CDR3 reads TGTGCCAGCAGTCGGACTAGCGTGGTAAGCCAAGAGACCCAGTACTTC. Its translation is CASSRTSVVSQETQYF.

This clone was seen just once. The chain has TRBV5-5 and TRBJ1-3; D gene uncertain. Trimming left V 0 bases short and J 0 bases short, with 7 bases between. Looked up from germline, CDR1 is SGHKS and CDR2 is YYEKEE (reference sequence). The CDR3 length is 15 residues. The DNA for the CDR3 is TGTGCCAGCAGCTTGGTTGGAGTCTCTGGAAACACCATATATTTT. It encodes CASSLVGVSGNTIYF.

The rearrangement uses TRBV6-5 and TRBJ2-7, with D perhaps TRBD1 (6 bases). The CDR3 totals 15 residues. Trimming shortened V by 5 bases and J by 5 bases, and 19 bases separated the two germline ends. Germline V gene sequence: CDR1 MNHEY, CDR2 SVGAGI. CDR3 bases: TGTGCCAGCAGTCTTCTGACAAGGGGGATCCACGAGCAGTACTTC. Translation gives CASSLLTRGIHEQYF.

A single count supports this clone. The gene calls are TRBV6-4 and TRBJ1-5; 9 bases match TRBD1. The CDR3 is 17 residues long. CDR1 and CDR2 from the germline V gene are MRHNA and SNTAGT. The V segment lost 10 bases and the J segment 5 bases; nucleotides outside the gene matches: 18. The CDR3 DNA is TGTGCCACCAGGGGACAGGGAGGGATGGAGAGGGATCAGCCCCAGCATTTT. Encoded protein: CATRGQGGMERDQPQHF.

The chain has TRBV29-1 and TRBJ2-1; TRBD1 matches 9 bases. Germline V gives CDR1 SQVTM, CDR2 ANQGSEA. The CDR3 sequence is 14 residues long. Losses at the gene ends were 3 bases for V and 6 bases for J; bases not matched to a gene: 6. This CDR3 reads CSVDDWTGANEQFF. The CDR3 DNA reads TGCAGCGTTGATGACTGGACAGGGGCCAATGAGCAGTTCTTC.